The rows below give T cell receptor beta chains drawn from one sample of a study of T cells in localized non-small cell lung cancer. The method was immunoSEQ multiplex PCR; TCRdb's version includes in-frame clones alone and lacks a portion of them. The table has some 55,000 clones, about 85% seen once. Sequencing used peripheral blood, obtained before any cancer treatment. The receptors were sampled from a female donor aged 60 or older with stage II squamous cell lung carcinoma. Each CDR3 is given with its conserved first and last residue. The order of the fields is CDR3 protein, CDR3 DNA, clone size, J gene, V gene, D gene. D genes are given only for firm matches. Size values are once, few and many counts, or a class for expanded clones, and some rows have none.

cdr3_aa: CASSERGDAGDAFF
cdr3_nt: TGTGCCAGCAGTGAAAGGGGGGACGCAGGGGACGCTTTCTTT
clone_size: NA
j_call: TRBJ1-1
v_call: TRBV2
d_call: NA

cdr3_aa: CASAGTGTFYGYTF
cdr3_nt: TGTGCCAGTGCCGGGACAGGGACCTTCTATGGCTACACCTTC
clone_size: NA
j_call: TRBJ1-2
v_call: TRBV19
d_call: TRBD1

cdr3_aa: CASSQGRGYTF
cdr3_nt: TGTGCCAGCAGTCAGGGTCGTGGCTACACCTTC
clone_size: NA
j_call: TRBJ1-2
v_call: TRBV2
d_call: NA

cdr3_aa: CASSIEGGYEQYF
cdr3_nt: TGTGCCAGTAGTATAGAAGGGGGGTACGAGCAGTACTTC
clone_size: once
j_call: TRBJ2-7
v_call: TRBV19
d_call: NA

cdr3_aa: CASSWGRGYFTEAFF
cdr3_nt: TGCGCCAGCAGCTGGGGCCGGGGGTATTTCACTGAAGCTTTCTTT
clone_size: NA
j_call: TRBJ1-1
v_call: TRBV4-3
d_call: NA

cdr3_aa: CASSERGQNTEAFF
cdr3_nt: TGTGCCAGCAGTGAAAGGGGACAGAACACTGAAGCTTTCTTT
clone_size: NA
j_call: TRBJ1-1
v_call: TRBV2
d_call: NA

cdr3_aa: CASSLADRGDTQYF
cdr3_nt: TGCGCCAGCAGCTTGGCGGACCGCGGGGATACGCAGTATTTT
clone_size: once
j_call: TRBJ2-3
v_call: TRBV5-1
d_call: NA

cdr3_aa: CASSLGQGYEKLFF
cdr3_nt: TGTGCCAGCAGCCTGGGACAGGGTTATGAAAAACTGTTTTTT
clone_size: NA
j_call: TRBJ1-4
v_call: TRBV5-6
d_call: TRBD1

cdr3_aa: CASSSPVNTEAFF
cdr3_nt: TGTGCCAGCTCAAGTCCGGTGAACACTGAAGCTTTCTTT
clone_size: NA
j_call: TRBJ1-1
v_call: TRBV18
d_call: NA

cdr3_aa: CASSERLAGYEQYF
cdr3_nt: TGCGCCAGCAGTGAAAGGCTAGCGGGCTACGAGCAGTACTTC
clone_size: few
j_call: TRBJ2-7
v_call: TRBV10-1
d_call: TRBD2

cdr3_aa: CASSSGPGNTIYF
cdr3_nt: TGTGCCAGCAGCTCAGGGCCTGGAAACACCATATATTTT
clone_size: NA
j_call: TRBJ1-3
v_call: TRBV5-6
d_call: NA

cdr3_aa: CASGVTHVDGYTF
cdr3_nt: TGTGCCAGCGGCGTTACACATGTGGATGGCTACACCTTC
clone_size: once
j_call: TRBJ1-2
v_call: TRBV11-2
d_call: NA

cdr3_aa: CASSVVGAWGGEAFF
cdr3_nt: TGTGCCAGCAGCGTAGTCGGGGCGTGGGGCGGAGAAGCTTTCTTT
clone_size: NA
j_call: TRBJ1-1
v_call: TRBV9
d_call: NA

cdr3_aa: CASSVGGDMGSQPQHF
cdr3_nt: TGTGCCAGCAGCGTAGGGGGGGACATGGGTTCTCAGCCCCAGCATTTT
clone_size: NA
j_call: TRBJ1-5
v_call: TRBV9
d_call: NA

cdr3_aa: CASSQDRGGELFF
cdr3_nt: TGTGCCAGCAGCCAAGATAGAGGCGGGGAGCTGTTTTTT
clone_size: NA
j_call: TRBJ2-2
v_call: TRBV14
d_call: NA

cdr3_aa: CASSPDRGRAFF
cdr3_nt: TGTGCCAGCAGCCCGGACAGGGGAAGAGCTTTCTTT
clone_size: NA
j_call: TRBJ1-1
v_call: TRBV7-9
d_call: TRBD1

cdr3_aa: CSVVPGHEAFF
cdr3_nt: TGCAGCGTTGTCCCGGGTCATGAAGCTTTCTTT
clone_size: few
j_call: TRBJ1-1
v_call: TRBV29-1
d_call: NA

cdr3_aa: CAIRDRVAPDTQYF
cdr3_nt: TGTGCCATCAGGGACAGGGTGGCCCCAGATACGCAGTATTTT
clone_size: NA
j_call: TRBJ2-3
v_call: TRBV10-3
d_call: TRBD1

cdr3_aa: CASSVVPQGTRNTIYF
cdr3_nt: TGTGCCAGCAGCGTAGTTCCCCAGGGAACGAGAAACACCATATATTTT
clone_size: NA
j_call: TRBJ1-3
v_call: TRBV9
d_call: NA

cdr3_aa: CASSQATGPNEKLFF
cdr3_nt: TGCGCCAGCAGCCAAGCGACAGGACCTAATGAAAAACTGTTTTTT
clone_size: NA
j_call: TRBJ1-4
v_call: TRBV4-1
d_call: NA

cdr3_aa: CASSPQWGGTEAFF
cdr3_nt: TGCGCCAGCAGCCCCCAGTGGGGAGGCACTGAAGCTTTCTTT
clone_size: NA
j_call: TRBJ1-1
v_call: TRBV5-1
d_call: NA

cdr3_aa: CASSFGQNTDTQYF
cdr3_nt: TGTGCCAGCAGTTTTGGACAGAACACAGATACGCAGTATTTT
clone_size: NA
j_call: TRBJ2-3
v_call: TRBV27
d_call: NA

cdr3_aa: CASSDRGGAFF
cdr3_nt: TGTGCCAGCAGCGACCGAGGTGGTGCTTTCTTT
clone_size: NA
j_call: TRBJ1-1
v_call: TRBV7-2
d_call: NA

cdr3_aa: CSVDPVGSKKLFF
cdr3_nt: TGCAGCGTTGACCCCGTGGGGAGTAAAAAACTGTTTTTT
clone_size: NA
j_call: TRBJ1-4
v_call: TRBV29-1
d_call: NA

cdr3_aa: CASSQDRDGNTIYF
cdr3_nt: TGTGCCAGCTCACAGGACAGGGATGGAAACACCATATATTTT
clone_size: NA
j_call: TRBJ1-3
v_call: TRBV18
d_call: TRBD1

cdr3_aa: CASSLDNGLTGYTF
cdr3_nt: TGTGCCAGCAGCTTAGATAACGGACTAACGGGCTACACCTTC
clone_size: NA
j_call: TRBJ1-2
v_call: TRBV7-6
d_call: NA